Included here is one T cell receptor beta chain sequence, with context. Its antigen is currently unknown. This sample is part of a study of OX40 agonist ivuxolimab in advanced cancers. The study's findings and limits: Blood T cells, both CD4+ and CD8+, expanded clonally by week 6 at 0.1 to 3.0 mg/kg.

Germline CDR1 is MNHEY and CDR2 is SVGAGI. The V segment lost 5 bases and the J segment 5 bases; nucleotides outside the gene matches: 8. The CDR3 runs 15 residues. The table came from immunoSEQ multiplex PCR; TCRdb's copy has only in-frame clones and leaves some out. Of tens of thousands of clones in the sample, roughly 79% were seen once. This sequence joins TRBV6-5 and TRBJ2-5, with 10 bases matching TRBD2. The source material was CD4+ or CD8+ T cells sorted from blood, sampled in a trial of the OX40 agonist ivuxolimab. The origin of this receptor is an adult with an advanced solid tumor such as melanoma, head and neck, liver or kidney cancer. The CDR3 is CASSTTSGEGETQYF. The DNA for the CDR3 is TGTGCCAGCAGTACCACTAGCGGGGAGGGGGAGACCCAGTACTTC.